A single T cell receptor (beta chain) is shown here with its context. Its antigen remains unidentified. A multiplex PCR was run with 60 Vbeta primers and 13 Jbeta primers. TCRdb's copy holds only in-frame clones and misses some; the assay was immunoSEQ multiplex PCR. The data contain 120,000 to 150,000 clones, roughly a tenth of them singletons. The source of the sample is a study of cytomegalovirus exposure and HLA in healthy donors. Overall study: There were 90 million to 140 million unique TCR beta sequences, drawn from around 180 million T cells, in an earlier analysis. Points from the study as a whole: Some V segments could not be told apart, so they were left out, TRBV6-2 and TRBV6-3 among them.

The CDR3 is 13 residues long. CDR1 MNHEY and CDR2 SVGAGI come from the germline V gene. J was trimmed by 5 bases and V by 8 bases; bases with no gene match: 8. These donors, healthy bone marrow donors, were studied. The sample comprised PBMCs. V is TRBV6-5 and J is TRBJ2-5, with 7 nucleotides matching TRBD2. This TCR came from a male donor in good health and CMV-seronegative. This chain's CDR3 is CASGYGLVETQYF. The CDR3 region has the DNA TGTGCCAGCGGATACGGACTAGTCGAGACCCAGTACTTC.